This TCR beta chain comes out of a study of cytomegalovirus exposure and HLA in healthy donors. PCR involved 60 Vbeta and 13 Jbeta primers. This table comes from immunoSEQ multiplex PCR, and its TCRdb copy is limited to in-frame clones, with some not included. This sample has tens of thousands of clones; roughly 79% occur once, and the top ten carry approximately 1.9%. Turning to this clone: Its antigen is unknown.

Points from the study as a whole: In a later analysis, HLA-C alleles had the fewest associated TCRs, DRB1 alleles the most. A later analysis linked around 15,000 TCR beta sequences to HLA alleles at 0.05 false discovery rate. Later analysis revealed greater clonal expansion in HLA-associated TCR beta chains than in equally common others. Through in vitro validation, three CMV-associated chains were shown to be specific for CMV antigens.

The CDR3 is 13 amino acids. V was trimmed by 3 bases and J by 7 bases, leaving 13 bases between them. The germline V gene has CDR1 SGDLS and CDR2 YYNGEE. The clonotype comes from a woman younger than 45 in good health and CMV-seronegative. Sequenced: PBMCs. The chain links TRBV9 to TRBJ2-5; the D gene is possibly TRBD1 (5 bases). CDR3 sequence: CASSDSGPSTQYF. The CDR3 bases are TGTGCCAGCAGCGACTCAGGGCCTTCGACCCAGTACTTC.